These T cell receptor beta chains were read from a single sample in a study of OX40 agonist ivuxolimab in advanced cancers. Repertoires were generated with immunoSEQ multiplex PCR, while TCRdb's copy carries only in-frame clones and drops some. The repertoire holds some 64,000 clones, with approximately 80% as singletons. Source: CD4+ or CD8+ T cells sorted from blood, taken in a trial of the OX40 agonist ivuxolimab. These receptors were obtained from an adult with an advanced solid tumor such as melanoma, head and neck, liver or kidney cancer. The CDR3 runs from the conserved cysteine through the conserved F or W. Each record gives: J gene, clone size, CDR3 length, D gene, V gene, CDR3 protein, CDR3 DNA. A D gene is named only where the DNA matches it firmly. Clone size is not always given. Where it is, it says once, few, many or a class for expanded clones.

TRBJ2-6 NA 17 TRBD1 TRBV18 CASSRGTGTSGANVLTF TGTGCCAGCTCACGGGGGACAGGGACTTCTGGGGCCAACGTCCTGACTTTC
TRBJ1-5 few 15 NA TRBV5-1 CASSLVPGGNQPQHF TGCGCCAGCAGCTTGGTGCCGGGGGGCAATCAGCCCCAGCATTTT
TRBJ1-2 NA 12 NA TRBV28 CASSLGPRKYTF TGTGCCAGCAGTTTAGGTCCCAGGAAATACACCTTC
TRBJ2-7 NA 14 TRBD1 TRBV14 CASSHLDRGHEQYF TGTGCCAGCAGCCACCTGGACAGGGGCCACGAGCAGTACTTC
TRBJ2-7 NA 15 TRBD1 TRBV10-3 CAISGGGARSYEQYF TGTGCCATCAGTGGAGGGGGCGCGAGAAGCTACGAGCAGTACTTC
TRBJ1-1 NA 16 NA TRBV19 CASSPHVGGGDTEAFF TGTGCCAGTAGCCCCCATGTGGGAGGGGGGGACACTGAAGCTTTCTTT
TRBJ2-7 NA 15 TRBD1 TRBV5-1 CASSFGGQGAYEQYF TGCGCCAGCAGCTTCGGTGGACAGGGAGCGTACGAGCAGTACTTC
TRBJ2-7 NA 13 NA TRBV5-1 CASSLGQEAEQYF TGCGCCAGCAGCTTGGGGCAGGAGGCCGAGCAGTACTTC
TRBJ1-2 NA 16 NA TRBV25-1 CASSEYFEAGSRGYTF TGTGCCAGCAGTGAATATTTCGAGGCAGGGTCTCGTGGCTACACCTTC
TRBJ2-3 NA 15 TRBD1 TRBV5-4 CASSLRTGGTDTQYF TGTGCCAGCAGCTTGAGGACAGGCGGCACAGATACGCAGTATTTT
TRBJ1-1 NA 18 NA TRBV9 CASSVGIRQGSGNTEAFF TGTGCCAGCAGCGTAGGCATAAGGCAGGGGAGTGGGAACACTGAAGCTTTCTTT
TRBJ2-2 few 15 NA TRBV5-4 CASRRAGDGTGELFF TGTGCCAGCCGGAGGGCAGGGGACGGCACCGGGGAGCTGTTTTTT
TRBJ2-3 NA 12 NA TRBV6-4 CASSDSTDTQYF TGTGCCAGCAGTGACAGCACAGATACGCAGTATTTT
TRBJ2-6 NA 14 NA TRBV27 CASSWGGGANVLTF TGTGCCAGCAGTTGGGGGGGCGGGGCCAACGTCCTGACTTTC
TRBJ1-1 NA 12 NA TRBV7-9 CASSRVETEAFF TGTGCCAGCAGCCGGGTGGAGACTGAAGCTTTCTTT
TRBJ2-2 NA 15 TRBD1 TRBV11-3 CASSLTGVGTGELFF TGTGCCAGCAGCTTAACAGGGGTGGGAACCGGGGAGCTGTTTTTT
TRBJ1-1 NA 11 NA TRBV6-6 CASSYRVEAFF TGTGCCAGCAGTTACCGGGTAGAAGCTTTCTTT
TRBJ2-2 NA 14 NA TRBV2 CASSERAVTGELFF TGTGCCAGCAGTGAAAGGGCTGTCACCGGGGAGCTGTTTTTT
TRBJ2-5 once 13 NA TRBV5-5 CASRGLPKETQYF TGTGCCAGCCGAGGACTGCCTAAAGAGACCCAGTACTTC
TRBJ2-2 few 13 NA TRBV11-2 CASSLRLTGELFF TGTGCCAGCAGCTTACGACTCACCGGGGAGCTGTTTTTT
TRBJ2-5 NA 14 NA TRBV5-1 CASSLIAGQETQYF TGCGCCAGCAGCTTGATTGCAGGCCAAGAGACCCAGTACTTC
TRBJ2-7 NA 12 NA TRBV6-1 CASSVDVYEQYF TGTGCCAGCAGTGTGGACGTGTACGAGCAGTACTTC
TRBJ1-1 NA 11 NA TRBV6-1 CASSERREAFF TGTGCCAGCAGTGAAAGGAGGGAAGCTTTCTTT
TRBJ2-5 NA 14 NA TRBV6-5 CASHQGGRGETQYF TGTGCCAGTCATCAGGGTGGCCGGGGGGAGACCCAGTACTTC
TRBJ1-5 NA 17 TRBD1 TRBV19 CASSPFRRGQGDQPQHF TGTGCCAGTAGCCCTTTCAGGCGGGGACAGGGGGACCAGCCCCAGCATTTT
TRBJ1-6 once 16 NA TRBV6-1 CASSEGGSAYNSPLHF TGTGCCAGCAGTGAAGGGGGGTCAGCCTATAATTCACCCCTCCACTTT
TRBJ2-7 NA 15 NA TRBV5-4 CASSSENRQDYEQYF TGTGCCAGCAGCTCGGAAAACCGACAGGACTACGAGCAGTACTTC
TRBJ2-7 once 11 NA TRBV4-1 CASQGFHEQYF TGCGCCAGCCAGGGGTTCCACGAGCAGTACTTC
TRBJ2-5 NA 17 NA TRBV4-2 CASSPRDVGPVQETQYF TGTGCCAGCAGCCCCCGCGACGTGGGCCCCGTCCAAGAGACCCAGTACTTC
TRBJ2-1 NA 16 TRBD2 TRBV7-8 CASSPRGTSGTYEQFF TGTGCCAGCAGCCCCAGAGGGACTAGCGGGACATATGAGCAGTTCTTC
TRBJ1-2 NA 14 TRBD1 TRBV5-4 CASSSPTGASGYTF TGTGCCAGCAGCTCGCCGACAGGGGCGTCGGGCTACACCTTC
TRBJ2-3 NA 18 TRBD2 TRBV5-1 CACYPGTSGGASTDTQYF TGCGCCTGCTATCCCGGGACTAGCGGGGGGGCGAGCACAGATACGCAGTATTTT
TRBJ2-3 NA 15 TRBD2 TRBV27 CASSQGLAGGDTQYF TGTGCCAGCAGTCAGGGACTAGCGGGAGGAGATACGCAGTATTTT
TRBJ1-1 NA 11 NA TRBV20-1 CSAVLNTEAFF TGCAGTGCTGTCCTGAACACTGAAGCTTTCTTT
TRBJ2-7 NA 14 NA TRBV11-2 CASSSQGISYEQYF TGTGCCAGCAGCAGCCAGGGAATCTCCTACGAGCAGTACTTC
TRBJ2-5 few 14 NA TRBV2 CASSYLVAVETQYF TGTGCCAGCAGTTATTTAGTAGCAGTGGAGACCCAGTACTTC
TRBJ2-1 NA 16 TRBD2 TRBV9 CASSPEGWGLGGEQFF TGTGCCAGCAGCCCAGAGGGTTGGGGACTAGGAGGCGAGCAGTTCTTC
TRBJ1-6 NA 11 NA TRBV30 CAWGRDSPLHF TGTGCCTGGGGGAGAGATTCACCCCTCCACTTT
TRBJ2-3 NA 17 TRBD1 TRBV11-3 CASSNPGQGFGTDTQYF TGTGCCAGCAGCAATCCGGGACAGGGTTTCGGCACAGATACGCAGTATTTT
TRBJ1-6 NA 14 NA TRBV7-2 CASSFWGVNSPLHF TGTGCCAGCAGCTTTTGGGGGGTTAATTCACCCCTCCACTTT
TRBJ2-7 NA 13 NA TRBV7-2 CASSLTRSREQYF TGTGCCAGCAGCTTAACCAGGAGCCGCGAGCAGTACTTC
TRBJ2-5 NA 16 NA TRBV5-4 CASSPRAERVRETQYF TGTGCCAGCAGCCCCCGGGCCGAGAGGGTAAGGGAGACCCAGTACTTC
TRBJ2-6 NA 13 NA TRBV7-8 CASSFRGANVLTF TGTGCCAGCAGCTTCAGGGGGGCCAACGTCCTGACTTTC
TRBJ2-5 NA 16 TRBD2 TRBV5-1 CASSPIAGIQQETQYF TGCGCCAGCAGCCCGATAGCGGGAATCCAGCAAGAGACCCAGTACTTC
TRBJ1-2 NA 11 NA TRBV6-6 CASSSRAGPTF TGTGCCAGCAGTTCTAGGGCTGGGCCGACCTTC
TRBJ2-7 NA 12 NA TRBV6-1 CAIRDITYEQYF TGTGCCATCCGGGACATAACCTACGAGCAGTACTTC
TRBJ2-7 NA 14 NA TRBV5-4 CASSRTTHTYEQYF TGTGCCAGCAGCCGGACCACCCACACCTACGAGCAGTACTTC
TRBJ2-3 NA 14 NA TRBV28 CASSLSRELNTQYF TGTGCCAGCAGTTTGAGTCGGGAGCTTAATACGCAGTATTTT
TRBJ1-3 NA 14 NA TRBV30 CAWGPGDSGNTIYF TGTGCCTGGGGGCCGGGAGACTCTGGAAACACCATATATTTT
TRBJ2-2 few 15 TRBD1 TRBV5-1 CASSPGQGNPGELFF TGCGCCAGCAGCCCGGGACAGGGTAATCCCGGGGAGCTGTTTTTT